This T cell receptor (beta chain) derives from a study of cytomegalovirus exposure and HLA in healthy donors. General study results and limits: With DRB1 most and HLA-C fewest, TCR association rates differed between HLA loci in a later analysis. Earlier results showed most TCR beta V segments being productive about 90% or about 30% of the time.

Researchers ran the PCR with 60 Vbeta and 13 Jbeta primers. Produced via immunoSEQ multiplex PCR; TCRdb's table is partial and in-frame only. The repertoire holds about 180,000 clones, with 75% as singletons. Germline V gene lookup returns CDR1 SGHVS and CDR2 FQNEAQ. The length of the CDR3 is 19 residues. J gave up 0 bases and V 4 bases, and 15 bases lay outside the gene matches. As to this clone: Antigen unknown.

The sample taken for sequencing was PBMCs. This chain connects TRBV7-8 to TRBJ2-3; 8 nucleotides line up with TRBD1. The source of this sequence is a male donor in good health and CMV-seronegative. CDR3 sequence reads: CASSYVRTGGSTSTDTQYF. CDR3 nucleotide sequence: TGTGCCAGCAGCTACGTACGCACAGGGGGGTCCACTAGCACAGATACGCAGTATTTT.